Shown below are 15 T cell receptor beta chains from a single sample sequenced in a study of T cell repertoires in ileal Crohn's disease. TCRdb keeps only in-frame clones here, not all; method: immunoSEQ multiplex PCR. Among over 4,500 clones listed, more than 70% were seen once. Sequenced input: ileal tissue. These receptor sequences come from an adult with Crohn's disease.

The chain is built from TRBV10-3 and TRBJ1-1, with D unclear. There are 12 residues in the CDR3. With 2 bases removed from V and 5 bases from J, the gap between germline ends came to 6 bases. CDR1 and CDR2 (germline): ENHRY, SYGVKD. As DNA, the CDR3 is TGTGCCATCAGTGAGAGAGGGACTGAAGCTTTCTTT. Protein product: CAISERGTEAFF.

This chain uses TRBV6-5 with TRBJ2-1, with a weak D call TRBD2 (5 bases). V shed 5 bases and J shed 6 bases, with 14 bases lying between them. The CDR3 contains 14 residues. Germline CDR1 and CDR2: MNHEY and SVGAGI. DNA for the CDR3: TGTGCCAGCAGTACCGGACTCCCCTCCAATGAGCAGTTCTTC. Translating gives CASSTGLPSNEQFF.

The V call is TRBV11-2, the J call TRBJ2-3; 9 nucleotides align to TRBD1. Germline CDR1 reads SGHAT; CDR2 reads FQNNGV. The CDR3 spans 15 residues. After removal of 3 bases from V and 2 bases from J, the junction contained 3 bases not matched to a gene. The CDR3, as DNA: TGTGCCAGCAGCTTGACAGGGGGGTCCACAGATACGCAGTATTTT. Translating gives CASSLTGGSTDTQYF.

This clone has a handful of counts. The rearrangement joins TRBV5-1 to TRBJ2-5, with 8 bases matching TRBD2. With 0 bases clipped from V and 5 bases from J, the junction kept 3 bases outside the gene matches. The CDR3 is 14 amino acids. Germline V gene lookup returns CDR1 SGHRS and CDR2 YFSETQ. The CDR3 nucleotides are TGCGCCAGCAGCTTGGCCCCGGGGGGGGAGACCCAGTACTTC. Translating gives CASSLAPGGETQYF. The entire variable domain, with the rest obtained from reference TRBV5-1 and TRBJ2-5, is as follows: KAGVTQTPRYLIKTRGQQVTLSCSPISGHRSVSWYQQTPGQGLQFLFEYFSETQRNKGNFPGRFSGRQFSNSRSEMNVSTLELGDSALYLCASSLAPGGETQYFGPGTRLLVL.

In this sample, this clone turned up a few times. This sequence joins TRBV5-1 and TRBJ2-2, with 7 bases identical to TRBD2. Per germline, CDR1 SGHRS and CDR2 YFSETQ. The junction had 19 bases not matched to a gene; V was cut back by 2 bases and J by 3 bases. CDR3 length: 20 residues. This CDR3 is CASSLWINGGGSVDTGELFF. Here the CDR3 DNA reads TGCGCCAGCAGCTTATGGATTAACGGCGGGGGTTCGGTCGACACCGGGGAGCTGTTTTTT.

The rearrangement joins TRBV4-1 to TRBJ2-3, with 10 bases identical to TRBD2. The CDR3 runs 17 residues. The V gene end was trimmed by 4 bases and the J gene end by 3 bases; junction bases not matched to a gene: 10. The V gene's germline CDR1 is MGHRA and CDR2 YSYEKL. The CDR3 DNA follows: TGCGCCAGCAGCCCCACAATGAGCGGGGGGGTAACAGATACGCAGTATTTT. Translating it yields CASSPTMSGGVTDTQYF.

The count of this clone is one. This CDR3 reads CASSLSGENIQYF. CDR3 DNA: TGTGCCAGCAGCTTATCCGGGGAAAACATTCAGTACTTC. The V call is TRBV11-2, the J call TRBJ2-4; D is possibly TRBD2 (5 bases). V was cut by 2 bases and J by 5 bases, with 7 bases left in between. Germline V gene sequence: CDR1 SGHAT, CDR2 FQNNGV. The CDR3 contains 13 residues.

The chain uses TRBV7-2 and TRBJ1-5; 7 bases map to TRBD1. CDR1 SGHTA and CDR2 FQGNSA come from the germline V gene. The CDR3 is 14 amino acids. Trimming at V came to 2 bases and at J to 4 bases, leaving 2 bases not matched to a gene. The CDR3 protein is CASSLTGDNQPQHF. In DNA form, the CDR3 reads TGTGCCAGCAGCTTAACAGGGGATAATCAGCCCCAGCATTTT.

This clone has just one count. CDR3 sequence (DNA): TGTGCCAGCAGCTTAAATATCGGGGGGTCCTACAATGAGCAGTTCTTC. Protein: CASSLNIGGSYNEQFF. The chain joins TRBV7-3 to TRBJ2-1; 7 bases map to TRBD2. The V and J ends lost 1 base and 1 base, in that order; junction bases with no gene match: 4. The germline gives CDR1 SGHTA, CDR2 FQGTGA. The CDR3 extends over 16 amino acids. The full variable domain, with the rest looked up from reference TRBV7-3 and TRBJ2-1, is GAGVSQTPSNKVTEKGKYVELRCDPISGHTALYWYRQSLGQGPEFLIYFQGTGAADDSGLPNDRFFAVRPEGSVSTLKIQRTERGDSAVYLCASSLNIGGSYNEQFFGPGTRLTVL.

This clone came up a few times. Different DNA sequences within this sample yield the same CDR3. J is TRBJ2-1 and V is TRBV2; 11 nucleotides align to TRBD1. V lost 7 bases to trimming and J lost 6 bases; unmatched junction nucleotides: 8. This CDR3 has 15 residues. Germline lookup yields CDR1 SNHLY and CDR2 FYNNEI. CDR3 in amino acids: CASKPGQGGSNEQFF. The CDR3 DNA sequence: TGTGCCAGCAAGCCGGGACAGGGGGGGAGCAATGAGCAGTTCTTC.

This clone was recorded a few times. The rearrangement uses TRBV19 and TRBJ2-5, with D hard to call. V was shortened by 3 bases and J by 5 bases, with 4 bases between the two germline ends. CDR3 length: 11 residues. Germline loops: CDR1 LNHDA, CDR2 SQIVND (reference sequence). CDR3 bases: TGTGCCAGTAGTATTATGGAGACCCAGTACTTC. Amino acid sequence: CASSIMETQYF.

CDR3 region: CASSLRVAGRADTQYF. The DNA for the CDR3 is TGTGCCAGCAGTTTAAGAGTAGCGGGACGGGCAGATACGCAGTATTTT. The chain combines TRBV28 with TRBJ2-3, with 8 bases matching TRBD2. Germline V gene sequence: CDR1 MDHEN, CDR2 SYDVKM. CDR3 length: 16 residues. Losses at the gene ends were 2 bases for V and 4 bases for J; bases not matched to a gene: 8.

Concerning this clone itself: At one boundary the junction diverges from the germline segment, which might be a read error. The V gene is TRBV5-6, the J gene TRBJ2-7; TRBD1 matches at 11 bases. This CDR3 has 15 amino acids. The germline V gene has CDR1 SGHDT and CDR2 YYEEEE. For the CDR3, the DNA is TGTGCCAGCAGTTTGGTGGGACAGGGGGATGAAGAGCAGTACTTC. Protein: CASSLVGQGDEEQYF.

The genes are TRBV7-9 and TRBJ1-1; D ambiguous. This CDR3 comprises 14 residues. The V end was cut by 3 bases, the J end by 0 bases, with 8 bases between. Germline V gene sequence: CDR1 SEHNR, CDR2 FQNEAQ (reference sequence). CDR3 region: CASSFTRLNTEAFF. In DNA form, the CDR3 reads TGTGCCAGCAGCTTTACGCGGCTGAACACTGAAGCTTTCTTT.

The chain joins TRBV21-1 to TRBJ2-4; the table's D call TRBD2 went unverified against the DNA. TRBV21-1 is tagged as a pseudogene. CDR3 length: 18 residues. The CDR3 protein is CASSKGDSGSLAKNIQYF. The CDR3 DNA reads as TGTGCCAGCAGCAAAGGTGATAGCGGGTCCTTAGCCAAAAACATTCAGTACTTC.